Here is one T cell receptor (beta chain) with its context. In the original workflow: Reference gene primers were amplified, and this amplification served to estimate nucleated cell counts. Measured with immunoSEQ multiplex PCR; TCRdb has only the in-frame clones, and not every one. Clone size and V and J calls were adopted from that table, with D and trimming inferred from the DNA. This table holds 250,000 to 350,000 clones, roughly 86% found once. Germline assignment: CDR1 LGHNT and CDR2 FRNRAP. The ends lost 0 bases at V and 4 bases at J; junction bases unmatched: 12. The CDR3 spans 18 residues. The data are from a study of blood T cell repertoires in COVID-19. At the level of the study: The cDNA or gDNA used as material had been derived from T cells, B-cell-depleted T cells, or PBMCs.

The V gene is TRBV12-5, the J gene TRBJ2-1, with 7 bases fitting TRBD2. The sequencing sample was made of peripheral blood. The receptor was derived from a woman between 50 and 59 years old who had recovered from COVID-19. The CDR3 here is CASGLVQSFSGSYNEQFF. In DNA, the CDR3 is TGTGCTAGTGGTTTGGTACAATCCTTTAGCGGGTCTTACAATGAGCAGTTCTTC.